This TCR beta chain appears in the sequencing data of a study of cytomegalovirus exposure and HLA in healthy donors. Trimming at V came to 3 bases and at J to 5 bases, leaving 1 base not matched to a gene. Germline values: CDR1 SGHRS, CDR2 YFSETQ. The CDR3 has 12 amino acids. Primers: 60 Vbeta forward and 13 Jbeta reverse. Using immunoSEQ multiplex PCR, the repertoire was profiled, and TCRdb retains in-frame clones only, with some absent. The sample includes over 85,000 clones, more than 75% of them seen just once. The chain has TRBV5-1 and TRBJ2-5, with 7 bases matching TRBD2. Sequenced: PBMCs. The receptor was derived from a middle-aged man in good health and CMV-seronegative. The CDR3 DNA follows: TGCGCCAGCAGCTGGGGAGGGGAGACCCAGTACTTC. Its translation: CASSWGGETQYF.